This TCR beta chain originates from a study of blood T cell repertoires in COVID-19. Study details: Sites across the United States, Italy and Spain contributed samples from acute and convalescent COVID-19.

In the original analysis: Amplifying reference gene primers gave estimates of nucleated cell counts. Measured with immunoSEQ multiplex PCR; TCRdb has only the in-frame clones, and not every one. V and J calls and clone size are copied from that table; D and trimming were computed from the DNA. Among roughly 320,000 clones listed, 85% were seen once. The CDR3 extends over 16 amino acids. Germline assignment: CDR1 SGDLS and CDR2 YYNGEE. The junction had 9 bases not matched to a gene; V was cut back by 4 bases and J by 1 base. The V and J genes are TRBV9 and TRBJ2-3; TRBD2 matches 7 bases. Input material: peripheral blood. The receptor was derived from a human donor in a cohort sampled during active COVID-19. CDR3 residues: CASSPRGDPGTDTQYF. The CDR3 DNA reads TGTGCCAGCAGCCCCCGGGGGGACCCGGGCACAGATACGCAGTATTTT.